This entry lists 8 T cell receptor beta chains sequenced from one sample in a study of blood T cell repertoires in COVID-19. TCRdb's copy holds only in-frame clones and misses some; the assay was immunoSEQ multiplex PCR. In the table there are roughly 250,000 clones, roughly 84% of which are singletons. Sequenced material: peripheral blood. These TCRs come from a woman between 40 and 55 years old who had recovered from COVID-19.

The chain combines TRBV5-1 with TRBJ1-6, with TRBD1 as a possible D gene (6 bases). CDR1 and CDR2 from the germline V gene are SGHRS and YFSETQ. This CDR3 contains 15 residues. V was clipped by 1 base and J by 7 bases, with 12 bases between them. CDR3 sequence reads: CASSLQGQGNSPLHF. CDR3 in DNA: TGCGCCAGCAGCTTGCAGGGGCAGGGGAATTCACCCCTCCACTTT.

This chain connects TRBV6-6 to TRBJ2-2; 10 bases are shared with TRBD1. CDR3 length equals 15 residues. Per the germline V gene, CDR1 is MNHNY and CDR2 is SVGAGI (reference sequence). V lost 6 bases, J lost 0 bases, and 1 base stayed unmatched. This CDR3 reads CASRGQGANTGELFF. As DNA, the CDR3 is TGTGCCAGCAGAGGACAGGGGGCGAACACCGGGGAGCTGTTTTTT.

This chain links TRBV4-1 with TRBJ1-3; no clear D gene. The CDR3 consists of 15 residues. Per the germline V gene, CDR1 is MGHRA and CDR2 is YSYEKL. Trimming took off 6 bases at V and 2 bases at J, with 14 bases between the two ends. In DNA form, the CDR3 reads TGCGCCAGCAGGACTATCCCGGTGGCTGGAAACACCATATATTTT. Protein sequence: CASRTIPVAGNTIYF.

This clone has a single count. Written as DNA, the CDR3 is TGTGCCAGCAGTGTACAGCCAGGAGGAAACACCATATATTTT. Translated, it gives CASSVQPGGNTIYF. The V gene is TRBV2, the J gene TRBJ1-3; D is uncertain. Germline lookup yields CDR1 SNHLY and CDR2 FYNNEI. The ends were cut back, 4 bases at V and 4 bases at J, with 11 bases in the middle. The CDR3 contains 14 residues.

This sequence joins TRBV6-5 and TRBJ1-2; weak D call: TRBD1 (6 bases). CDR3 length: 15 residues. V gave up 0 bases and J gave up 5 bases, with 13 bases separating them. Germline CDR1 and CDR2: MNHEY and SVGAGI. The CDR3 protein is CASSYSGRGSYGYTF. As DNA, the CDR3 is TGTGCCAGCAGTTACTCGGGCAGGGGCAGTTATGGCTACACCTTC.

This clone was detected a few times. This sequence joins TRBV19 and TRBJ1-4, with D perhaps matching TRBD1 (6 bases). V lost 5 bases, J lost 5 bases, and 15 bases lay in between. CDR1 is LNHDA and CDR2 is SQIVND in the germline V gene (reference sequence). The CDR3 sequence is 15 residues long. The CDR3 sequence: CASSVRTAINEKLFF. The CDR3 nucleotides are TGTGCCAGTAGTGTACGGACAGCGATAAATGAAAAACTGTTTTTT.

V usage is TRBV3-1 (or the pseudogene TRBV3-2) and J usage is TRBJ2-7; 10 nucleotides line up with TRBD1. The CDR3 is 15 amino acids. Germline trimming cut 0 bases from V and 6 bases from J; bases unmatched to any gene: 5. Per germline, CDR1 LGHDT and CDR2 YNNKEL (reference sequence). CDR3: CASSQDGTGVVEQYF. CDR3 nucleotide sequence: TGTGCCAGCAGCCAAGATGGGACAGGGGTCGTCGAGCAGTACTTC.

The chain links TRBV7-9 to TRBJ2-3; 8 positions match TRBD2. The ends lost 5 bases at V and 5 bases at J; junction bases unmatched: 12. The CDR3 length is 16 residues. CDR1 is SEHNR, CDR2 FQNEAQ, per germline (reference sequence). Here the CDR3 reads CASSMSSGLLIDTQYF. CDR3 nucleotide sequence: TGTGCCAGCAGCATGTCTAGCGGGCTCTTGATAGATACGCAGTATTTT.